The 27 T cell receptor beta chains listed next were all sequenced from one sample in a study of cytomegalovirus exposure and HLA in healthy donors (dated by TCRdb to 2017 to 2019). Libraries were prepared through the immunoSEQ multiplex PCR assay. The multiplex PCR relied on a mix of 60 forward primers for TCR Vbeta segments and 13 reverse primers for TCR Jbeta segments. Sourced from immuneACCESS, this table was stored by TCRdb with only in-frame sequences that have V and J called. A share of the clones is absent; for the studies checked, an unresolved V gene accounts for under half, and the remainder has no known explanation. The sample table contains about 170,000 clones; only one count was recorded for 55% to 65% of them. The ten largest make up roughly 2.9% of the sample. The specimen was PBMCs. The source of these receptors is a middle-aged man in good health and CMV-seronegative.

This sequence joins TRBV27 and TRBJ1-6, with D unresolved. The ends were cut back, 4 bases at V and 8 bases at J, with 12 bases in the middle. Germline V gene sequence: CDR1 MNHEY, CDR2 SMNVEV (reference sequence). This CDR3 has 14 residues. Here the CDR3 DNA reads TGTGCCAGCAGTTCGGTAGATCGCGATTCACCCCTCCACTTT. As protein: CASSSVDRDSPLHF.

The chain is built from TRBV7-3 and TRBJ2-1; D might be TRBD1 (7 bases). V lost 5 bases to trimming and J lost 1 base, with 9 bases between them. The CDR3 loop spans 14 amino acids. Germline V lookup: CDR1 SGHTA, CDR2 FQGTGA. The CDR3 coding sequence is TGTGCCAGCAGCCCAGGGGGGTCCTACAATGAGCAGTTCTTC. This codes for CASSPGGSYNEQFF.

The chain recombines TRBV27 with TRBJ2-7; 9 bases map to TRBD2. V was clipped by 6 bases and J by 2 bases; unmatched bases: 8. Germline CDR1 MNHEY, CDR2 SMNVEV (reference sequence). The length of the CDR3 is 15 residues. CDR3 loop: CASRGGLAGTYEQYF. The CDR3 DNA reads TGTGCCAGCAGGGGCGGGCTAGCGGGAACCTACGAGCAGTACTTC.

Here the CDR3 reads CASSLRAGLAGSNTGELFF. CDR3 nucleotide sequence: TGTGCCAGCAGCCTCCGAGCCGGACTAGCGGGATCTAACACCGGGGAGCTGTTTTTT. The rearrangement uses TRBV7-9 and TRBJ2-2; TRBD2 agrees at 12 bases. V was clipped by 5 bases and J by 2 bases; unmatched bases: 12. Germline V gene data show CDR1 as SEHNR and CDR2 as FQNEAQ (reference sequence). The CDR3 extends over 19 amino acids.

The chain links TRBV5-1 to TRBJ2-3, with D perhaps matching TRBD2 (5 bases). V was shortened by 7 bases and J by 2 bases, with 14 bases between the two germline ends. Per germline, CDR1 SGHRS and CDR2 YFSETQ. The CDR3 length is 14 residues. In DNA, the CDR3 is TGCGCCAGCGCCCCCGGACTTCTCACAGATACGCAGTATTTT. This translates into CASAPGLLTDTQYF.

The chain has TRBV5-6 and TRBJ2-2, with no clear D. The CDR3 is 15 residues long. V lost 0 bases to trimming and J lost 4 bases, with 10 bases between them. Looked up from germline, CDR1 is SGHDT and CDR2 is YYEEEE. CDR3 protein: CASSLASAGTGELFF. The CDR3 DNA sequence: TGTGCCAGCAGCTTGGCCAGCGCTGGCACCGGGGAGCTGTTTTTT.

The CDR3 DNA is TGTGCCACACTAGCGGGCTCCAAAAACATTCAGTACTTC. Its protein is CATLAGSKNIQYF. V is TRBV6-5 and J is TRBJ2-4, with 9 bases that match TRBD2. Germline assignment: CDR1 MNHEY and CDR2 SVGAGI. CDR3 length equals 13 residues. V was clipped by 10 bases and J by 2 bases; unmatched bases: 3.

This clone has only a few counts. The chain combines TRBV10-2 with TRBJ2-7; 7 nucleotides line up with TRBD2. V was clipped by 5 bases and J by 2 bases; unmatched bases: 6. The CDR3 sequence is 14 residues long. CDR1 is WSHSY and CDR2 is SAAADI in the germline V gene. This CDR3 is CASSPAGETYEQYF. CDR3 nucleotide sequence: TGCGCCAGCAGTCCCGCGGGGGAGACCTACGAGCAGTACTTC.

The chain combines TRBV5-1 with TRBJ1-4, with 9 bases fitting TRBD1. Germline CDR1 is SGHRS and CDR2 is YFSETQ. Trimming took 1 base from V and 7 from J; bases not matched to a gene: 2. The CDR3 has 14 amino acids. Here the CDR3 DNA reads TGCGCCAGCAGCTTGACAGGGGGCGGTGAAAAACTGTTTTTT. Its translation is CASSLTGGGEKLFF.

The chain employs TRBV7-9 and TRBJ2-3; the D gene is possibly TRBD1 (6 bases). The germline V and J ends were trimmed by 5 bases and 2 bases, with 20 bases remaining between them. The CDR3 has 17 residues. Germline CDR1 SEHNR, CDR2 FQNEAQ (reference sequence). This CDR3 is CASSARPTGPLTDTQYF. CDR3 in DNA: TGTGCCAGCAGCGCCCGTCCGACAGGCCCTCTCACAGATACGCAGTATTTT. The variable domain in full, completed from reference TRBV7-9 and TRBJ2-3, reads DTGVSQNPRHKITKRGQNVTFRCDPISEHNRLYWYRQTLGQGPEFLTYFQNEAQLEKSRLLSDRFSAERPKGSFSTLEIQRTEQGDSAMYLCASSARPTGPLTDTQYFGPGTRLTVL.

J is TRBJ2-3 and V is TRBV7-3, with unresolved D. CDR3 length: 14 amino acids. Trimming took 2 bases from V and 0 from J, leaving 6 bases between them. CDR1 and CDR2 from the germline V gene are SGHTA and FQGTGA. CDR3 sequence: CASSLHSSTDTQYF. CDR3 nucleotide sequence: TGTGCCAGCAGCTTACACTCTAGCACAGATACGCAGTATTTT. Variable domain in full (rest from reference TRBV7-3 and TRBJ2-3): GAGVSQTPSNKVTEKGKYVELRCDPISGHTALYWYRQSLGQGPEFLIYFQGTGAADDSGLPNDRFFAVRPEGSVSTLKIQRTERGDSAVYLCASSLHSSTDTQYFGPGTRLTVL.

V is TRBV6-9 and J is TRBJ2-5; D is ambiguous. TRBJ2-7 matches the DNA end more closely, so the J call is doubtful. Germline lookup yields CDR1 MNHGY and CDR2 SVAAGI. The CDR3 is made up of 12 amino acids. In DNA form, the CDR3 reads TGTGCCAGCATCGCCCAAAGCTACGAGCAGTACTTC. This gives the protein CASIAQSYEQYF.

The rearrangement uses TRBV6-4 and TRBJ1-2; a weak D match, TRBD1 (6 bases). The germline V gene encodes CDR1 MRHNA and CDR2 SNTAGT. The CDR3 extends over 14 amino acids. Trimming took off 3 bases at V and 7 bases at J, with 15 bases between the two ends. The CDR3 DNA follows: TGTGCCAGCAGTGAACCTCAGGGGCTCTTTGGCTACACCTTC. Translating it yields CASSEPQGLFGYTF.

The rearrangement links TRBV7-2 to TRBJ2-3, with D possibly matching TRBD2 (5 bases). V gave up 3 bases and J gave up 5 bases, with 12 bases separating them. The CDR3 is 14 residues long. Germline V lookup: CDR1 SGHTA, CDR2 FQGNSA. The CDR3 nucleotides read TGTGCCAGCAGCTTGTCGGGGAGCTTAGATACGCAGTATTTT. It is translated as CASSLSGSLDTQYF.

The V and J genes are TRBV10-2 and TRBJ1-5; tentatively, D is TRBD1 (5 bases). This CDR3 has 13 amino acids. V lost 3 bases, J lost 9 bases, and 12 bases lay in between. Germline V gives CDR1 WSHSY, CDR2 SAAADI. CDR3 loop: CASSEQAQGPQHF. Written as DNA, the CDR3 is TGCGCCAGCAGTGAACAGGCCCAGGGGCCCCAGCATTTT.

J is TRBJ2-7 and V is TRBV28, with D possibly being TRBD1 (6 bases). CDR3 length equals 14 residues. CDR1 and CDR2 (germline): MDHEN, SYDVKM. Trimming left V 6 bases short and J 3 bases short, with 15 bases between. For the CDR3, the DNA is TGTGCCAGCAGGGCCGGGACACAACTCTACGAGCAGTACTTC. It is translated as CASRAGTQLYEQYF.

J is TRBJ2-7 and V is TRBV6-4, with D maybe TRBD2 (6 bases). CDR1 and CDR2 from the germline V gene are MRHNA and SNTAGT. The CDR3 is 13 amino acids. V lost 6 bases to trimming and J lost 3 bases, with 12 bases between them. The CDR3 sequence: CASRGDCLYEQYF. The CDR3 coding sequence is TGTGCCAGCAGGGGGGACTGCCTCTACGAGCAGTACTTC.

The chain is built from TRBV27 and TRBJ2-5; 8 positions match TRBD1. The J call may be wrong; the DNA end is better matched by TRBJ2-7. CDR3 length: 14 residues. Germline V CDR1 and CDR2: MNHEY, SMNVEV (reference sequence). In nucleotides, the CDR3 is TGTGCCAGCAGTTTGGATGGGACAGGACGCGAGCAGTACTTC. Translated, it gives CASSLDGTGREQYF.

This sequence joins TRBV5-1 and TRBJ2-2; D is possibly TRBD2 (5 bases). CDR3 length: 16 residues. Germline lookup yields CDR1 SGHRS and CDR2 YFSETQ. The V and J ends lost 1 base and 1 base respectively, with 11 bases between them. CDR3 protein: CASSLWETGNTGELFF. In DNA, the CDR3 is TGCGCCAGCAGCTTGTGGGAGACGGGGAACACCGGGGAGCTGTTTTTT.

As for this clone: The junction departs from germline at one end; a sequencing error may be responsible. The chain uses TRBV7-9 and TRBJ1-2; TRBD1 matches 7 bases. CDR1 and CDR2 (germline): SEHNR, FQNEAQ (reference sequence). The CDR3 loop spans 12 amino acids. CDR3 region: CSSSPTGVGYTF. The CDR3 region has the DNA TGTTCCAGCAGCCCCACAGGGGTTGGCTACACCTTC.

This clone was picked up one time. An end of the junction does not agree with germline; a read error may underlie this. The V gene is TRBV6-1, the J gene TRBJ1-1; D is perhaps TRBD1 (5 bases). The CDR3 consists of 12 residues. Germline V gene lookup returns CDR1 MNHNS and CDR2 SASEGT. CDR3 loop: CASSEIGFSGGF. The DNA of the CDR3 is TGTGCCAGCAGTGAAATAGGTTTCAGCGGGGGATTT.

The genes are TRBV6-5 and TRBJ2-1; D may be TRBD2 (5 bases). V was pared by 2 bases and J by 5 bases, with 10 bases between. This CDR3 region has 14 residues. Germline lookup yields CDR1 MNHEY and CDR2 SVGAGI. The CDR3 DNA reads TGTGCCAGCAGTTACGGGAGCCCCGACAATGAGCAGTTCTTC. Residues: CASSYGSPDNEQFF.

This sequence joins TRBV10-3 and TRBJ2-1; D may be TRBD1 (6 bases). The CDR3 runs to 18 residues. Germline V gene lookup returns CDR1 ENHRY and CDR2 SYGVKD. Trimming stripped 0 bases from V and 1 base from J, with 16 bases between. The CDR3 loop is CAISESENPRGSYNEQFF. CDR3 bases: TGTGCCATCAGTGAGTCAGAGAATCCCAGGGGTTCCTACAATGAGCAGTTCTTC.

A few counts support this clone. The rearrangement uses TRBV27 and TRBJ1-2; 9 bases agree with TRBD1. Trimming at V came to 5 bases and at J to 4 bases, leaving 11 bases not matched to a gene. The CDR3 totals 16 residues. The germline V gene has CDR1 MNHEY and CDR2 SMNVEV (reference sequence). CDR3 in amino acids: CASSPYRDRDAYGYTF. DNA of the CDR3: TGTGCCAGCAGTCCCTACCGGGACAGGGACGCCTATGGCTACACCTTC.

The CDR3 region has the DNA TGTGCCAGCAGCTTCCTGGCGGGGGGCACAGATACGCAGTATTTT. Amino acid sequence: CASSFLAGGTDTQYF. The genes are TRBV11-2 and TRBJ2-3, with 7 bases fitting TRBD2. V dropped 3 bases and J dropped 1; count of bases not matched to a gene: 4. The CDR3 spans 15 residues. Germline V gene lookup returns CDR1 SGHAT and CDR2 FQNNGV.

A word on this clone: Other DNA sequences in the sample encode the same CDR3. This chain links TRBV5-1 with TRBJ1-1; 8 positions agree with TRBD1. With 3 bases clipped from V and 4 bases from J, the junction kept 5 bases outside the gene matches. This CDR3 is built from 14 residues. In germline, CDR1 is SGHRS, CDR2 YFSETQ. The CDR3 nucleotides read TGCGCCAGCAGCTCTGGACAGGGCGGCACTGAAGCTTTCTTT. Amino acids: CASSSGQGGTEAFF. The variable domain in full, with the rest retrieved from reference TRBV5-1 and TRBJ1-1, is KAGVTQTPRYLIKTRGQQVTLSCSPISGHRSVSWYQQTPGQGLQFLFEYFSETQRNKGNFPGRFSGRQFSNSRSEMNVSTLELGDSALYLCASSSGQGGTEAFFGQGTRLTVV.

V gene TRBV5-1 combines with J gene TRBJ2-5; 8 positions match TRBD1. The CDR3 spans 17 residues. The germline V gene encodes CDR1 SGHRS and CDR2 YFSETQ. With 0 bases clipped from V and 2 bases from J, the junction kept 9 bases outside the gene matches. The CDR3 spells CASSLGYGTGPQETQYF. In DNA form, the CDR3 reads TGCGCCAGCAGCTTGGGGTATGGGACAGGTCCTCAAGAGACCCAGTACTTC.